By sample fraction, the clone carrying this T cell receptor beta chain is medium-sized. What it recognizes is unknown. The data stem from a study of T cell repertoires in cytomegalovirus infection. Study-level results: Ex vivo responses were dominated by HLA-C-restricted CMV-specific TCR beta clonotypes.

CDR3 length: 16 amino acids. The ends lost 4 bases at V and 0 bases at J; junction bases unmatched: 7. Per germline, CDR1 SGHKS and CDR2 YYEKEE (reference sequence). TCRdb re-called the reads through MiXCR, storing one row per CDR3 protein. The table includes roughly 180,000 distinct CDR3 sequences, about 20% detected once. This rearrangement joins TRBV5-5 to TRBJ1-5, with 7 bases that match TRBD1. Sequencing was performed on CD8+ T cells from cultured PBMCs, taken from culture after CMV antigen stimulation. This clonotype was sampled from a human donor in good health (CMV status not recorded). Some clones in this sample may be carry-over from other donors' samples. CDR3 bases: TGTGCCAGCAGCGGAGCAGGGGGGTATAGCAATCAGCCCCAGCATTTT. As protein: CASSGAGGYSNQPQHF.